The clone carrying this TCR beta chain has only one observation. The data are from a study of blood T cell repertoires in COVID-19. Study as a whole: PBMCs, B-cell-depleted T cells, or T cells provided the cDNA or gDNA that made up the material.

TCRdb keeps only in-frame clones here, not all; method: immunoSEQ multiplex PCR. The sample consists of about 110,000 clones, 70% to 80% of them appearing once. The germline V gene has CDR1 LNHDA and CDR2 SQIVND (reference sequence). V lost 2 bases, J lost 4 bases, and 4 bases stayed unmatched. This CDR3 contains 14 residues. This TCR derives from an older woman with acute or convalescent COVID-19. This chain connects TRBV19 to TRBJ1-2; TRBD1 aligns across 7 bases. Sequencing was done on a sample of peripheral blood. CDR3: CASSIKSGGYGYTF. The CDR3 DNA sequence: TGTGCCAGTAGTATAAAGTCAGGGGGCTATGGCTACACCTTC.